This T cell receptor (beta chain) was retrieved from a study of cytomegalovirus exposure and HLA in healthy donors. General study points: Follow-up analysis later connected one missense variant in DCLRE1C with trimming of TCR beta V- and J-genes.

The study ran its PCR with 60 Vbeta and 13 Jbeta primers. Libraries were prepared by immunoSEQ multiplex PCR; TCRdb keeps only in-frame clonotypes and omits some of them. The sample has around 140,000 clones; more than 70% are singletons. The junction had 7 bases not matched to a gene; V was cut back by 3 bases and J by 6 bases. CDR3 length equals 15 residues. Germline assignment: CDR1 MNHEY and CDR2 SMNVEV (reference sequence). This clone has just one count. Antigen unknown. The chain carries TRBV27 and TRBJ2-3; TRBD2 aligns across 9 bases. Sequencing was carried out using PBMCs. The TCR originated in an older woman in good health and CMV-seronegative. In DNA form, the CDR3 reads TGTGCCAGCAGTTTGGGGCTAGCGGGAAGGGATACGCAGTATTTT. This gives the protein CASSLGLAGRDTQYF.